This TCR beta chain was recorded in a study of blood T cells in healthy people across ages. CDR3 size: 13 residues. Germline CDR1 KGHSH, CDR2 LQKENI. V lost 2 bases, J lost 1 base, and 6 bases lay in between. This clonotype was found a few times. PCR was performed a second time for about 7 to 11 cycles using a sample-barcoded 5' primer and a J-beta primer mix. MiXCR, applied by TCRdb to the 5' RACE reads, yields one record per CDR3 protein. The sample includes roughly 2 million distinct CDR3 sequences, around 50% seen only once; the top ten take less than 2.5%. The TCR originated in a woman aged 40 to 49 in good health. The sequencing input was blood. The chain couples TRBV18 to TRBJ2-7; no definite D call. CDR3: CASSPMTSYEQYF. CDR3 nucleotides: TGTGCCAGCTCACCAATGACATCCTACGAGCAGTACTTC.